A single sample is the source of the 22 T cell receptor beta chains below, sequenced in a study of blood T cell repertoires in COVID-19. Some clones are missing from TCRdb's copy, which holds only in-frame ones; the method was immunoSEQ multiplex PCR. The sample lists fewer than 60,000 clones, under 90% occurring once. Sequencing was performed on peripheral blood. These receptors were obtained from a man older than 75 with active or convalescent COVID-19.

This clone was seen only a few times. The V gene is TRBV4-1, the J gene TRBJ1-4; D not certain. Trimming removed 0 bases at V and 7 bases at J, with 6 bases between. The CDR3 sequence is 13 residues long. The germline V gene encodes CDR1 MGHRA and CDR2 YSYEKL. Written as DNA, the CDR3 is TGCGCCAGCAGCCAAGATTATAGTGAAAAACTGTTTTTT. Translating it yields CASSQDYSEKLFF.

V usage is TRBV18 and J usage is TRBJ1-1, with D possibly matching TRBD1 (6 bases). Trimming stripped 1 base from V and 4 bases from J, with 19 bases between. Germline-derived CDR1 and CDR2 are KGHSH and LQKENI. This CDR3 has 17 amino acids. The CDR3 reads CASSPLSMTGSPTEAFF. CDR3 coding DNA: TGTGCCAGCTCACCACTTTCGATGACAGGTTCCCCCACTGAAGCTTTCTTT.

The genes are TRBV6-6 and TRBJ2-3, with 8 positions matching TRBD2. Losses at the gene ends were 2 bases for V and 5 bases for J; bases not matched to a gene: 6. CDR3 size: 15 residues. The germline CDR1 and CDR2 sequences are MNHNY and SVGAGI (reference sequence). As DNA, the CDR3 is TGTGCCAGCAGTTACCCGGGAGGGCAAAGAGATACGCAGTATTTT. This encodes CASSYPGGQRDTQYF.

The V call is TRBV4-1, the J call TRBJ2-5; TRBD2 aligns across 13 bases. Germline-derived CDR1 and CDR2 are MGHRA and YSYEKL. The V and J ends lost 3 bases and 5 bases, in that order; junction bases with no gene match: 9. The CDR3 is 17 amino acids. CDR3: CASSQRGTSGEGETQYF. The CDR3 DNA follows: TGCGCCAGCAGCCAGAGGGGGACTAGCGGGGAAGGGGAGACCCAGTACTTC.

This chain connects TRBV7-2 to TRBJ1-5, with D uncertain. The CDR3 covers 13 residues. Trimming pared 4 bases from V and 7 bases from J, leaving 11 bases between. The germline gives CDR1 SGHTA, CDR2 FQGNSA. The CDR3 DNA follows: TGTGCCAGCAGCTCGGAGGGAGGACAGCCCCAGCATTTT. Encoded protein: CASSSEGGQPQHF.

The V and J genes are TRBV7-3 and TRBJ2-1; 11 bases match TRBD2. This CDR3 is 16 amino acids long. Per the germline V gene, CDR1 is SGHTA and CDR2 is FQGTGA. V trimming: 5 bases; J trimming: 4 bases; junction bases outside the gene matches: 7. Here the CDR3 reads CASSTILAGVYNEQFF. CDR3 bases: TGTGCCAGCAGCACGATACTAGCGGGGGTTTACAATGAGCAGTTCTTC.

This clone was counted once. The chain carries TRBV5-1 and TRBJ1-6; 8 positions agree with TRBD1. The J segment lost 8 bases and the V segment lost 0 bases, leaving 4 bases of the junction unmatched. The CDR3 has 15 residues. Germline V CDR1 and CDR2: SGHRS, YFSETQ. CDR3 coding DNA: TGCGCCAGCAGCTTGGCCGGGACAGGAGATTCACCCCTCCACTTT. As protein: CASSLAGTGDSPLHF.

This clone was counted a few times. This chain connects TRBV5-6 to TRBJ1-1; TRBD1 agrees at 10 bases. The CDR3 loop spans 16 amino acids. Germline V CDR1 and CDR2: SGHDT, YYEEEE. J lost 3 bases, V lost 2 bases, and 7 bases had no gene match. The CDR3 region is CASSFTGTGVDTEAFF. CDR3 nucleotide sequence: TGTGCCAGCAGCTTCACCGGGACAGGGGTTGACACTGAAGCTTTCTTT.

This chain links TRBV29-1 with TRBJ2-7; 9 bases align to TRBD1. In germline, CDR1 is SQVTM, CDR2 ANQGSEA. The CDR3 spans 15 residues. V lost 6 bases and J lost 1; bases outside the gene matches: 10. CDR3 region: CSVLSRGTGSYEQYF. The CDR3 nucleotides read TGCAGCGTCCTAAGCCGCGGGACAGGGTCCTACGAGCAGTACTTC.

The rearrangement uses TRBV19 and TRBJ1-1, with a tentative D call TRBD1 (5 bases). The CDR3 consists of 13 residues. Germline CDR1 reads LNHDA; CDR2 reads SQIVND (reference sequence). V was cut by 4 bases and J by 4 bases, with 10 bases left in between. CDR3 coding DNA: TGTGCCAGTAGTAGAAACGGGGGCACTGAAGCTTTCTTT. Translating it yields CASSRNGGTEAFF.

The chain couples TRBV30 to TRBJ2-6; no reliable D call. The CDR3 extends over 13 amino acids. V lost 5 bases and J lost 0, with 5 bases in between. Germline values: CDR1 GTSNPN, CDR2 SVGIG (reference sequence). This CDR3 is CAWAISGANVLTF. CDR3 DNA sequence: TGTGCCTGGGCTATCTCTGGGGCCAACGTCCTGACTTTC.

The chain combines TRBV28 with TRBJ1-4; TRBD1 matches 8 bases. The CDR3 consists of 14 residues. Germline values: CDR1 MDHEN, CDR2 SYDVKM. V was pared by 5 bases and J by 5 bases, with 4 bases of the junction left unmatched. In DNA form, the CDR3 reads TGTGCCAGCAGTGCGGGACAGGAGAATGAAAAACTGTTTTTT. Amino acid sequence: CASSAGQENEKLFF.

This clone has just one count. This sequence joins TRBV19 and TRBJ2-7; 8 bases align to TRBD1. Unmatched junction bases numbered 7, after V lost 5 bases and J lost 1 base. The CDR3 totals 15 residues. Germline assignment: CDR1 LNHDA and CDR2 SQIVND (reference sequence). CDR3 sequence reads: CASSRPGTGSYEQYF. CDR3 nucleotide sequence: TGTGCCAGTAGTCGGCCCGGGACAGGATCCTACGAGCAGTACTTC. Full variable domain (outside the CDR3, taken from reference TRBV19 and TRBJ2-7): DGGITQSPKYLFRKEGQNVTLSCEQNLNHDAMYWYRQDPGQGLRLIYYSQIVNDFQKGDIAEGYSVSREKKESFPLTVTSAQKNPTAFYLCASSRPGTGSYEQYFGPGTRLTVT.

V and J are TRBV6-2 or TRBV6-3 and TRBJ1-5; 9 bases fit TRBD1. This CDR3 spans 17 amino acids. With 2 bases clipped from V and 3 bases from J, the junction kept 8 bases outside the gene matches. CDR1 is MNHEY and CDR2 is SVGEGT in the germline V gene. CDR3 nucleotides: TGTGCCAGCAGTTACGACGGGACAGGGCCTTCCAATCAGCCCCAGCATTTT. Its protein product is CASSYDGTGPSNQPQHF.

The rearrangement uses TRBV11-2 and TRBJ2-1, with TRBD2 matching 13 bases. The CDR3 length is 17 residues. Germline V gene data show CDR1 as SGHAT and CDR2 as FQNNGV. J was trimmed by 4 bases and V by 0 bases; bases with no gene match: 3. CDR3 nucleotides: TGTGCCAGCAGCTTAGAGGGACTAGCGGGGTTTTACAATGAGCAGTTCTTC. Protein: CASSLEGLAGFYNEQFF.

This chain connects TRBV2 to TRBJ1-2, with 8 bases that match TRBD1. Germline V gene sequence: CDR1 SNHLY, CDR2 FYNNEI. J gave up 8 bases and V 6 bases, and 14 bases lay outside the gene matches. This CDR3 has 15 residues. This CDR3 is CASSASPRTGQGYTF. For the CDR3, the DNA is TGTGCCAGCAGCGCATCTCCGCGGACAGGGCAGGGCTACACCTTC.

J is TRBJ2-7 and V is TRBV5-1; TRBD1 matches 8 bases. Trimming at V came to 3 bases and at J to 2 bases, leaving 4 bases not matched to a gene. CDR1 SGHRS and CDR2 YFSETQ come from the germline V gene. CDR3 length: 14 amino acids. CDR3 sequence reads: CASSSPGQAYEQYF. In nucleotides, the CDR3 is TGCGCCAGCAGCTCACCGGGACAGGCCTACGAGCAGTACTTC.

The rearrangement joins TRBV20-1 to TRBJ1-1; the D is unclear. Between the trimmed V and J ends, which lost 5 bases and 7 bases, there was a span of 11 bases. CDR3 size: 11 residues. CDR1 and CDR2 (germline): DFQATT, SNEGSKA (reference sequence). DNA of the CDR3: TGCAGTGCTTACGACACCATTGAAGCTTTCTTT. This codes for CSAYDTIEAFF.

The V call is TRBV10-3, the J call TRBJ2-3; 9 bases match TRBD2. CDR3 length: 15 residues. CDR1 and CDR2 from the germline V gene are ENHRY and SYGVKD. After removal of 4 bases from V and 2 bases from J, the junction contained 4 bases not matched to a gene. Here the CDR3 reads CAISAASGNTDTQYF. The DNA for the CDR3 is TGTGCCATCAGTGCGGCTAGCGGGAACACAGATACGCAGTATTTT.

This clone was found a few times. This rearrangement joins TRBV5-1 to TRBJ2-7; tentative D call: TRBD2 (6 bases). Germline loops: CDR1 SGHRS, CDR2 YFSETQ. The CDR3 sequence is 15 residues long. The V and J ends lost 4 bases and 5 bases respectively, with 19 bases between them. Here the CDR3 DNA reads TGCGCCAGCAGCCCTGGAGGGAATTCCCTACACGAGCAGTACTTC. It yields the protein CASSPGGNSLHEQYF.

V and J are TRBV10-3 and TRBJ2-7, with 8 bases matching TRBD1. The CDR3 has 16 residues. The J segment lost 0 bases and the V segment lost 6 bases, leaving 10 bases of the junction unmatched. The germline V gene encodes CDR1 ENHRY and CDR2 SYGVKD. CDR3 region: CAIRSAGGVLSYEQYF. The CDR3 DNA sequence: TGTGCCATCAGGTCGGCAGGGGGCGTACTCTCCTACGAGCAGTACTTC.

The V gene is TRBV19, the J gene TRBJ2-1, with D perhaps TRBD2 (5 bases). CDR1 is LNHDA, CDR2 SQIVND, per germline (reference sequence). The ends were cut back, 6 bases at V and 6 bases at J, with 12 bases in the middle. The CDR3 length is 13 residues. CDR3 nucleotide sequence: TGTGCCAGTAGGGAGCCCAGCGGCAATGAGCAGTTCTTC. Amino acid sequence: CASREPSGNEQFF.